The rows below give T cell receptor beta chains drawn from one sample of a study of cytomegalovirus exposure and HLA in healthy donors. The assay was immunoSEQ multiplex PCR, and TCRdb's table has in-frame clones only and misses some. The sample holds 150,000 to 200,000 clones; about three quarters are singletons and the top ten take around 2.1%. Sequencing was done on a sample of PBMCs. The receptors derive from a female donor in good health and CMV-seronegative. The CDR3 runs from the conserved cysteine through the conserved F or W. The D gene is left open where the match is weak. The size entry is marked missing in some rows and otherwise reads once, few, many or a size class.

j_call clone_size d_call v_call cdr3_nt cdr3_aa
TRBJ1-4 . . TRBV20-1 TGCAGTGCGACTAGTGAAAAACTGTTTTTT CSATSEKLFF
TRBJ1-1 . . TRBV7-8 TGTGCCAGCAGCTTTATACAGGGGAACACTGAAGCTTTCTTT CASSFIQGNTEAFF
TRBJ1-1 few TRBD1 TRBV10-3 TGTGCCACCGAAAGCGGACAGGTGAACACTGAAGCTTTCTTT CATESGQVNTEAFF
TRBJ2-1 . . TRBV6-5 TGTGCCAGCAGTTACGCCCGGGATGAGCAGTTCTTC CASSYARDEQFF
TRBJ1-2 few TRBD1 TRBV30 TGTGCCTGGAGTGTACTACAGGGGTTTGGCTACACCTTC CAWSVLQGFGYTF
TRBJ2-6 . . TRBV2 TGTGCCAGCAGTGAGTTCAGGAACGTAGTTGGGGCCAACGTCCTGACTTTC CASSEFRNVVGANVLTF
TRBJ2-7 . . TRBV30 TGTGCCTGGAGTACTAGCTACGAGCAGTACTTC CAWSTSYEQYF
TRBJ2-7 . . TRBV7-2 TGTGCCAGCAGCATAGTTCAGGTCCGCTCCTACGAGCAGTACTTC CASSIVQVRSYEQYF
TRBJ2-1 . . TRBV5-1 TGCGCCAGCAGCTTGGGGGGGGCAGGGGGAGGCAATGAGCAGTTCTTC CASSLGGAGGGNEQFF
TRBJ1-5 . TRBD1 TRBV30 TGTGCCTGGAGTACCGGACAGGGGGACAATCAGCCCCAGCATTTT CAWSTGQGDNQPQHF
TRBJ2-2 . TRBD1 TRBV5-1 TGCGCCAGCAGCTTCGTGACAGGGTTCGGCACCGGGGAGCTGTTTTTT CASSFVTGFGTGELFF
TRBJ2-7 . TRBD2 TRBV5-1 TGCGCCAGCAGCTTGCTAGCACTAGCGGGGGTGAGGGAGCAGTACTTC CASSLLALAGVREQYF
TRBJ2-5 . . TRBV27 TGTGCCACCCTGGACAGAGGTGGGGAGACCCAGTACTTC CATLDRGGETQYF
TRBJ2-5 . TRBD2 TRBV5-1 TGCGCCAGCAGCTTGGGGCTAGCGGGGGGAGGAGAGACCCAGTACTTC CASSLGLAGGGETQYF
TRBJ1-2 . . TRBV9 TGTGCCAGCAGCCCTACACAGGGTTCCAACTATGGCTACACCTTC CASSPTQGSNYGYTF
TRBJ1-1 . . TRBV29-1 TGCAGCGCCCCGGGACAGAACACTGAAGCTTTCTTT CSAPGQNTEAFF
TRBJ2-5 . . TRBV27 TGTGCCAGCGGCCTCAGGGGAACGGGAGAGACCCAGTACTTC CASGLRGTGETQYF
TRBJ2-2 . . TRBV5-1 TGCGCCAGCAGGGAGGCCGGGGGGCAGAGCACCGGGGAGCTGTTTTTT CASREAGGQSTGELFF
TRBJ2-3 . . TRBV7-9 TGTGCCAGCAGCCTCGACAAAGTCGTCTTCACAGATACGCAGTATTTT CASSLDKVVFTDTQYF
TRBJ1-1 . TRBD1 TRBV4-2 TGTGCCAGCAGCCAAGACGACGGACAGGGGATTAATTTCTTT CASSQDDGQGINFF
TRBJ2-7 once TRBD1 TRBV19 TGTGCCAGTAGTACCGACAGGGGGCCCTACGAGCAGTACTTC CASSTDRGPYEQYF
TRBJ1-6 . . TRBV5-6 TGTGCCAGCAGCCCCTCCGGGGGAAATTCACCCCTCCACTTT CASSPSGGNSPLHF
TRBJ2-7 . . TRBV10-3 TGTGCCATCAGTGAGGTGGGGGCTAGCTCCTACGAGCAGTACTTC CAISEVGASSYEQYF
TRBJ1-1 . . TRBV19 TGTGCCAGTAGTATCAGTCCGAACACTGAAGCTTTCTTT CASSISPNTEAFF
TRBJ2-7 . TRBD1 TRBV19 TGTGCCAGTAGTATAGACTCCGGGACAGGGGCCGAGCAGTACTTC CASSIDSGTGAEQYF
TRBJ2-3 . TRBD2 TRBV27 TGTGCCAGCAGTCCAGTGGGGACTAGCGGGAGGGCATCAGATACGCAGTATTTT CASSPVGTSGRASDTQYF
TRBJ2-1 few . TRBV5-6 TGTGCCAGCAGCTTGGGGGGGGGCGGGGCTGAGCAGTTCTTC CASSLGGGGAEQFF
TRBJ1-1 . . TRBV6-1 TGTGCCAGCAGCGCCCAGGGTATCGGGAACACTGAAGCTTTCTTT CASSAQGIGNTEAFF
TRBJ2-7 . . TRBV11-2 TGTGCCAGCAGCCCGCGATGGGGGGATACCCTCGAGCAGTACTTC CASSPRWGDTLEQYF
TRBJ2-3 . . TRBV5-1 TGCGCCAGCAGCTTGGGTCTCAGGACTAGCACAGATACGCAGTATTTT CASSLGLRTSTDTQYF
TRBJ1-5 . . TRBV6-6 TGTGCCAGCAGCTACCGGACAGAGAACAATCAGCCCCAGCATTTT CASSYRTENNQPQHF
TRBJ1-2 few TRBD1 TRBV7-6 TGTGCCAGCAGCCGCCACGACAGGGTATATGGCTACACCTTC CASSRHDRVYGYTF
TRBJ2-7 . TRBD2 TRBV5-1 TGCGCCAGCAGCCTGACTAGCGGGGGCCCCTCCTACGAGCAGTACTTC CASSLTSGGPSYEQYF
TRBJ1-2 . TRBD1 TRBV5-6 TGTGCCAGCAGCTTCGACAGGGGGCTTGGCTACACCTTC CASSFDRGLGYTF
TRBJ2-1 . TRBD1 TRBV5-4 TGTGCCAGCAGCTCCAGGGGGAATGAGCAGTTCTTC CASSSRGNEQFF
TRBJ2-3 few . TRBV7-3 TGTGCCAGCAGCTTAAATCAGCGAGATACGCAGTATTTT CASSLNQRDTQYF
TRBJ1-6 . TRBD1 TRBV6-6 TGTGCCAGCAGTCCCTTTACAGGGGGCACGGGTTCACCCCTCCACTTT CASSPFTGGTGSPLHF
TRBJ2-7 few TRBD2 TRBV9 TGTGCCAGCAGCGTGAGGTGGTATAGCGGGTCCTACGAGCAGTACTTC CASSVRWYSGSYEQYF
TRBJ2-5 . TRBD1 TRBV13 TGTGCCAGCAGCTTAGGCAGGGGGAAAAAGACCCAGTACTTC CASSLGRGKKTQYF